This T cell receptor beta chain was captured in a study of blood T cell repertoires in COVID-19. Here immunoSEQ multiplex PCR was the method, and the copy in TCRdb shows in-frame clones only, minus some. The repertoire holds about 35,000 clones, with around 80% as singletons. CDR1 is GTSNPN and CDR2 is SVGIG in the germline V gene (reference sequence). V lost 1 base to trimming and J lost 1 base; unmatched junction nucleotides: 7. The CDR3 extends over 18 amino acids. V and J are TRBV30 and TRBJ2-5; 15 bases map to TRBD2. The sequence was obtained from a man at least 80 years old with active or convalescent COVID-19. Source material: peripheral blood. The CDR3 coding sequence is TGTGCCTGGAGTGCGGGACTAGCGGGAGGTCTCATCCAAGAGACCCAGTACTTC. Encoded protein: CAWSAGLAGGLIQETQYF. Combining the CDR3 with reference TRBV30 and TRBJ2-5 gives the whole variable domain SQTIHQWPATLVQPVGSPLSLECTVEGTSNPNLYWYRQAAGRGLQLLFYSVGIGQISSEVPQNLSASRPQDRQFILSSKKLLLSDSGFYLCAWSAGLAGGLIQETQYFGPGTRLLVL.